This entry is about one TCR beta chain. Its binding antigen is unknown. No much larger clonotype is one base removed from it; base qualities were not supplied. The trial excluded patients who had a history of autoimmune disease or who were on systemic immunosuppression. Peripheral blood for TCR sequencing was collected from all dose cohorts at baseline, on cycle 4 day 1, and on cycle 7 day 1. The samples were drawn from a first-in-human, open-label, multicenter phase I dose-escalation trial of ivuxolimab. Adults with locally advanced or metastatic head and neck squamous cell, hepatocellular, melanoma or renal cell carcinoma were enrolled in the trial. Before TCR sequencing, CD4+ T cells and CD8+ T cells from peripheral blood were sorted into separate populations. To sequence the TCRbeta CDR3 region, genomic DNA was isolated from the sorted cells. TCRbeta CDR3 regions were sequenced using the immunoSEQ Assay. Held by TCRdb, this immuneACCESS table contains in-frame sequences only and omits some clones. Under half of the omission traces to an unresolved V gene where checked; the cause of the rest is unknown. The sample table contains about 82,000 clones; only one count was recorded for more than 75% of them. The top ten hold about 0.4% of the sample.

This entry is derived from a study of OX40 agonist ivuxolimab in advanced cancers. With regard to the full study: Ivuxolimab was an agonistic, fully human IgG2 monoclonal antibody directed against OX40 (CD134), a costimulatory receptor. Partial responses were achieved by three dose-escalation patients, of whom one had hepatocellular carcinoma and two had cutaneous melanoma. Peripheral TCRbeta sequencing aimed to test whether ivuxolimab altered TCR sequence diversity and caused clonal T-cell expansion. The paper covers the monotherapy dose-escalation part of the phase I ivuxolimab trial, which included N of about 50 patients. Prior anti-PD-1, anti-PD-L1 or anti-CTLA-4 therapy was permitted, and checkpoint inhibitors had been received by about 37% of dose-escalation patients. Of the approximately 50 dose-escalation patients, hepatocellular carcinoma was present in about 20, melanoma in approximately 15, renal cell carcinoma in 9 and head and neck cancer in 9. Intravenous ivuxolimab was administered to patients every 2 weeks at six dose levels: 0.01, 0.1, 0.3, 1.5, 3 and 10 mg/kg. The dose-escalation cohort was 82.7% male with a mean age of about 60 years, ranging from 23 to 79. The paper as a whole reports these results and caveats: At doses of 0.1 to 3.0 mg/kg, clonal expansion of both CD4+ and CD8+ blood T cells was observed from baseline to week 6. On average, CD8+ T cells showed more expanded clones than CD4+ T cells after ivuxolimab. Low levels of normalized T-cell clonal expansion were also seen in some nonresponding patients. Which antigens the clonally expanded peripheral T cells were specific for was not determined. Partial responders in the 0.1-3.0 mg/kg groups had among the lowest normalized peripheral clonal expansion, especially among CD8+ T cells.

The sample here was CD4+ or CD8+ T cells sorted from blood, taken in a trial of the OX40 agonist ivuxolimab. The source is an adult with an advanced solid tumor such as melanoma, head and neck, liver or kidney cancer.

Here is the DNA: TGTGCCAGCAGCTTGTCTGCGACTAGCGGGGGGGTAGGCACAGATACGCAGTATTTT. The resulting protein is CASSLSATSGGVGTDTQYF. The V and J genes are TRBV5-6 and TRBJ2-3, with 14 middle bases fitting TRBD2. Germline trimming amounts to 1 base on V and 1 base on J, with 8 as the count of junction bases outside the gene matches. Taken from cysteine to phenylalanine, the CDR3 has 19 residues. This entry keeps only the CDR3 DNA: 57 bases, framed from base 1. From the germline V gene, CDR1 is SGHDT and CDR2 is YYEEEE. Supplemented by the reference TRBV5-6 and TRBJ2-3 proteins around the CDR3, the complete variable domain is DAGVTQSPTHLIKTRGQQVTLRCSPKSGHDTVSWYQQALGQGPQFIFQYYEEEERQRGNFPDRFSGHQFPNYSSELNVNALLLGDSALYLCASSLSATSGGVGTDTQYFGPGTRLTVL.